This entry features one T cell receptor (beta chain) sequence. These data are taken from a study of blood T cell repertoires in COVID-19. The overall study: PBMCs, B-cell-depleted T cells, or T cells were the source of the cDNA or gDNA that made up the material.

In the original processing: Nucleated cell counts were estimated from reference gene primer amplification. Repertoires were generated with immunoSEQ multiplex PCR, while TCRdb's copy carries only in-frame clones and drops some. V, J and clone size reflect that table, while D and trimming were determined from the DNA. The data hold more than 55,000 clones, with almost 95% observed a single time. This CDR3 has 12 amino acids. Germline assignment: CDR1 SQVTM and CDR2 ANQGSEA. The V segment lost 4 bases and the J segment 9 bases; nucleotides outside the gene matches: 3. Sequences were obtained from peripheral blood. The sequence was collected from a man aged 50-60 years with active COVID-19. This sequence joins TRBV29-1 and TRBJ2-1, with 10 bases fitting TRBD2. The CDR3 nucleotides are TGCAGCGTTGCTAGCGGGAGTAGTGAGCAGTTCTTC. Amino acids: CSVASGSSEQFF.